These T cell receptor beta chains were read from a single sample in a study of T cells in Graves' hyperthyroidism and ophthalmopathy. MiXCR was run by TCRdb on the multiplex PCR reads, yielding one entry per CDR3 protein. The sample has roughly 250,000 distinct CDR3 sequences, 20% to 25% seen once. Input material: blood. The receptors stem from a man aged 25 to 40 with Graves' ophthalmopathy. Both conserved end residues are part of each CDR3. The D gene is left open where the match is weak. Clone size is shown for a subset of rows, as once, few, many or a class of expanded clone.

d_call j_call clone_size v_call cdr3_nt cdr3_aa
TRBD1 TRBJ1-3 NA TRBV3-1 TGTGCCAGCAGCCAATGGGACAGCTCTGGAAACACCATATATTTT CASSQWDSSGNTIYF
TRBD1 TRBJ1-5 NA TRBV7-8 TGTGCCAGCAGCCTTGGACAGGGCGGCAATCAGCTCCAGCATTTT CASSLGQGGNQLQHF
TRBD2 TRBJ2-1 NA TRBV13 TGTGCCAGCAGCTTAGGCTTTGGACTAGCGGGAAACAATGAGCAGTTCTTC CASSLGFGLAGNNEQFF
TRBD2 TRBJ2-5 many TRBV5-1 TGCGCCAGCAGCTTGCTAGCGGGAGTCAGCGTGGAGACCCAGTACTTC CASSLLAGVSVETQYF
NA TRBJ2-7 NA TRBV6-6 TGTGCCAGCGGTTACACTAGCCATACCTACGAGCAGTACTTC CASGYTSHTYEQYF
TRBD1 TRBJ2-7 few TRBV20-1 TGCAGTGCTACCCCCATGGGACAGAGCTCCTACGAGCAGTACTTC CSATPMGQSSYEQYF
NA TRBJ2-3 few TRBV18 TGTGCCAGCTCGACCAATCGGACTCGGGCAGATACGCAGTATTTT CASSTNRTRADTQYF
NA TRBJ1-5 few TRBV6-1 TGTGCCAGCAGTTTAAACAGTGGCAATCAGCCCCAGCATTTT CASSLNSGNQPQHF
NA TRBJ1-3 NA TRBV6-1 TGTGCCAGCAGGCGGGGAACGGGAACTGGAAACACCATATATTTT CASRRGTGTGNTIYF
NA TRBJ1-1 NA TRBV29-1 TGCAGCGGATGGGACACTGAAGCTTTCTTT CSGWDTEAFF
TRBD2 TRBJ2-1 NA TRBV28 TGTGCCAGCAACCCGGGACTAGCGGGGCCCAATGAGCAGTTCTTC CASNPGLAGPNEQFF
TRBD1 TRBJ2-7 many TRBV29-1 TGCAGCGTTGGTGGTCTTTGGGACAGGGTCTTTTACGAGCAGTACTTC CSVGGLWDRVFYEQYF
NA TRBJ1-1 many TRBV10-3 TGTGCCATCTCCCCGGGGGGGCGCACGGGTACTGAAGCTTTCTTT CAISPGGRTGTEAFF
TRBD1 TRBJ2-7 many TRBV7-8 TGTGCCAGCAGCTACCCGGGACAGGGCACCTACGAGCAGTACTTC CASSYPGQGTYEQYF
TRBD2 TRBJ2-1 many TRBV6-1 TGTGCCAGCAGTTACCGGCCCGGGACTAGCGTCAATGAGCAGTTCTTC CASSYRPGTSVNEQFF
TRBD1 TRBJ1-5 few TRBV28 TGTGCCAGCAGAGCGGGACAGCCATTCAATCAGCCCCAGCATTTT CASRAGQPFNQPQHF
NA TRBJ2-7 many TRBV2 TGTGCCAGCAAAACAGGAGCACGAACCTACTACGAGCAGTACTTC CASKTGARTYYEQYF
NA TRBJ2-5 few TRBV20-1 TGCAGTGCTAGAGATCCCACCCTTAGCGGTATCCAAGAGACCCAGTACTTC CSARDPTLSGIQETQYF
TRBD2 TRBJ2-5 NA TRBV7-9 TGTGCCAGCAGCATTAGCGGGAGAGAGACCCAGTACTTC CASSISGRETQYF
NA TRBJ1-5 NA TRBV6-1 TGTGCCAGCAGTGGTCGGCAGGGGAGGAATCAGCCCCAGCATTTT CASSGRQGRNQPQHF
TRBD2 TRBJ2-1 many TRBV19 TGTGCCAGTAGTATGAGGCTAGCGGGAGGGCCATCCCATGAGCAGTTCTTC CASSMRLAGGPSHEQFF
NA TRBJ2-1 few TRBV20-1 TGCAGTGCCACGTCCGGGATCAAGCAGTTCTTC CSATSGIKQFF
TRBD1 TRBJ2-7 NA TRBV5-4 TGTGCCAGCAGCTTGGAGAAAACAGGGGGGATCGCCTACGAGCAGTACTTC CASSLEKTGGIAYEQYF
TRBD2 TRBJ2-1 many TRBV7-9 TGTGCCAGCAGTTGGGAGGGCCTCAACAATGAGCAGTTCTTC CASSWEGLNNEQFF
TRBD1 TRBJ2-7 many TRBV2 TGTGCCAGCAGTGAACAGGGGGCGGAGCAGTACTTC CASSEQGAEQYF
NA TRBJ2-1 few TRBV10-3 TGTGCCATCAGTGAGGGTTTCGGCAGGACGGTGGGCAATGAGCAGTTCTTC CAISEGFGRTVGNEQFF
NA TRBJ1-2 few TRBV15 TGTGCCACCAGCAGAGATCGGCCAGGGACCGACTATGGCTACACCTTC CATSRDRPGTDYGYTF
TRBD2 TRBJ2-1 NA TRBV29-1 TGCAGCGTAGCGGGAGACTACAATGAGCAGTTCTTC CSVAGDYNEQFF
TRBD2 TRBJ2-1 few TRBV9 TGTGCCAGCAGCGTAACTAGCGGATATGAGCAGTTCTTC CASSVTSGYEQFF